The 5 T cell receptor beta chains reported below all come from one sample, sequenced in a study of blood T cell repertoires in COVID-19 (dated by TCRdb to 2018 to 2020). Libraries were prepared through the immunoSEQ multiplex PCR assay. The source is immuneACCESS, and TCRdb retained only in-frame sequences with V and J called. Part of the clones is not carried over; for the studies checked, unresolved V genes explain less than half of this, and the remainder is unexplained. The sample includes 380,000 or so clones, with 89% observed a single time. The top ten clonotypes cover 1% to 1.5% of the sample. Material: peripheral blood. Source of these receptors: a man aged 40-50 years with acute or convalescent COVID-19.

The chain couples TRBV7-9 to TRBJ2-1, with 7 bases aligning to TRBD2. J was trimmed by 4 bases and V by 5 bases; bases with no gene match: 8. The CDR3 spans 15 residues. CDR1 is SEHNR, CDR2 FQNEAQ, per germline (reference sequence). This chain's CDR3 is CASSKREEPYNEQFF. The CDR3 DNA is TGTGCCAGCAGCAAACGGGAGGAGCCTTACAATGAGCAGTTCTTC.

This rearrangement joins TRBV4-1 to TRBJ1-4; D gene ambiguous. The CDR3 totals 14 residues. Germline assignment: CDR1 MGHRA and CDR2 YSYEKL. Trimming took 4 bases from V and 8 from J, leaving 14 bases between them. CDR3 DNA: TGCGCCAGCAGCCCGGGATCCCTCGAGGAAAAACTGTTTTTT. Translated: CASSPGSLEEKLFF.

V usage is TRBV5-1 and J usage is TRBJ1-4, with D possibly matching TRBD1 (5 bases). Trimming took off 1 base at V and 0 bases at J, with 7 bases between the two ends. CDR3 size: 15 residues. Per the germline V gene, CDR1 is SGHRS and CDR2 is YFSETQ. The CDR3 DNA sequence: TGCGCCAGCAGCTTGACAGGCACAACTAATGAAAAACTGTTTTTT. It specifies CASSLTGTTNEKLFF.

In this sample, this clone turned up a few times. V usage is TRBV5-1 and J usage is TRBJ1-2, with 10 bases that match TRBD1. The V segment lost 4 bases and the J segment 3 bases; nucleotides outside the gene matches: 6. CDR1 SGHRS and CDR2 YFSETQ come from the germline V gene. The CDR3 runs to 15 residues. The CDR3 DNA follows: TGCGCCAGCAGCCAACGACAGGGGGCACACTATGGCTACACCTTC. Residues: CASSQRQGAHYGYTF.

The sample holds a few counts of this clone. The rearrangement joins TRBV7-3 to TRBJ1-3; possible D gene TRBD1, 6 bases. Germline V gene lookup returns CDR1 SGHTA and CDR2 FQGTGA. The CDR3 is made up of 15 amino acids. The V and J ends lost 3 bases and 0 bases respectively, with 9 bases between them. CDR3 DNA sequence: TGTGCCAGCAGCTTTTCAGGGGACTCTGGAAACACCATATATTTT. It translates to CASSFSGDSGNTIYF.